This T cell receptor (beta chain) originates from a study of OX40 agonist ivuxolimab in advanced cancers. Study-level information: Patients were given ivuxolimab, an antibody that agonizes OX40 (CD134).

Sequencing was performed with immunoSEQ multiplex PCR; in TCRdb, only in-frame clones are kept and a portion is missing. The data contain about 81,000 clones, 88% of them singletons. CDR3 length: 12 residues. V dropped 2 bases and J dropped 12 bases, with 13 bases sitting between them. Per the germline V gene, CDR1 is SGHTA and CDR2 is FQGTGA. The material was CD4+ or CD8+ T cells sorted from blood, obtained in a trial of the OX40 agonist ivuxolimab. V gene TRBV7-3 combines with J gene TRBJ1-1; D is ambiguous. The receptor was isolated from an adult with an advanced solid tumor such as melanoma, head and neck, liver or kidney cancer. The CDR3 coding sequence is TGTGCCAGCAGCTTAGGCCCCCCGGTAACTTTCTTT. This translates into CASSLGPPVTFF.